Here is one TCR beta chain with its context. The sample holds other DNA sequences that translate to the same CDR3. 13 Jbeta primers and 60 Vbeta primers were used for the PCR. Assay: immunoSEQ multiplex PCR; the TCRdb copy retains only in-frame clones and omits some. Among around 210,000 clones listed, around four fifths were seen once. The sample originates from a study of cytomegalovirus exposure and HLA in healthy donors. About the study: Earlier sequencing of about 179 million T cells yielded approximately 120 million unique TCR beta sequences.

Germline CDR1 SGHRS, CDR2 YFSETQ. Unmatched junction bases numbered 3, after V lost 4 bases and J lost 4 bases. The CDR3 totals 13 residues. V is TRBV5-1 and J is TRBJ2-5; 8 nucleotides line up with TRBD2. The source is a man in his forties or fifties in good health and CMV-seronegative. Sequenced: PBMCs. The chain's CDR3 is CASSLGGGETQYF. For the CDR3, the DNA is TGCGCCAGCAGCCTCGGGGGGGGAGAGACCCAGTACTTC.